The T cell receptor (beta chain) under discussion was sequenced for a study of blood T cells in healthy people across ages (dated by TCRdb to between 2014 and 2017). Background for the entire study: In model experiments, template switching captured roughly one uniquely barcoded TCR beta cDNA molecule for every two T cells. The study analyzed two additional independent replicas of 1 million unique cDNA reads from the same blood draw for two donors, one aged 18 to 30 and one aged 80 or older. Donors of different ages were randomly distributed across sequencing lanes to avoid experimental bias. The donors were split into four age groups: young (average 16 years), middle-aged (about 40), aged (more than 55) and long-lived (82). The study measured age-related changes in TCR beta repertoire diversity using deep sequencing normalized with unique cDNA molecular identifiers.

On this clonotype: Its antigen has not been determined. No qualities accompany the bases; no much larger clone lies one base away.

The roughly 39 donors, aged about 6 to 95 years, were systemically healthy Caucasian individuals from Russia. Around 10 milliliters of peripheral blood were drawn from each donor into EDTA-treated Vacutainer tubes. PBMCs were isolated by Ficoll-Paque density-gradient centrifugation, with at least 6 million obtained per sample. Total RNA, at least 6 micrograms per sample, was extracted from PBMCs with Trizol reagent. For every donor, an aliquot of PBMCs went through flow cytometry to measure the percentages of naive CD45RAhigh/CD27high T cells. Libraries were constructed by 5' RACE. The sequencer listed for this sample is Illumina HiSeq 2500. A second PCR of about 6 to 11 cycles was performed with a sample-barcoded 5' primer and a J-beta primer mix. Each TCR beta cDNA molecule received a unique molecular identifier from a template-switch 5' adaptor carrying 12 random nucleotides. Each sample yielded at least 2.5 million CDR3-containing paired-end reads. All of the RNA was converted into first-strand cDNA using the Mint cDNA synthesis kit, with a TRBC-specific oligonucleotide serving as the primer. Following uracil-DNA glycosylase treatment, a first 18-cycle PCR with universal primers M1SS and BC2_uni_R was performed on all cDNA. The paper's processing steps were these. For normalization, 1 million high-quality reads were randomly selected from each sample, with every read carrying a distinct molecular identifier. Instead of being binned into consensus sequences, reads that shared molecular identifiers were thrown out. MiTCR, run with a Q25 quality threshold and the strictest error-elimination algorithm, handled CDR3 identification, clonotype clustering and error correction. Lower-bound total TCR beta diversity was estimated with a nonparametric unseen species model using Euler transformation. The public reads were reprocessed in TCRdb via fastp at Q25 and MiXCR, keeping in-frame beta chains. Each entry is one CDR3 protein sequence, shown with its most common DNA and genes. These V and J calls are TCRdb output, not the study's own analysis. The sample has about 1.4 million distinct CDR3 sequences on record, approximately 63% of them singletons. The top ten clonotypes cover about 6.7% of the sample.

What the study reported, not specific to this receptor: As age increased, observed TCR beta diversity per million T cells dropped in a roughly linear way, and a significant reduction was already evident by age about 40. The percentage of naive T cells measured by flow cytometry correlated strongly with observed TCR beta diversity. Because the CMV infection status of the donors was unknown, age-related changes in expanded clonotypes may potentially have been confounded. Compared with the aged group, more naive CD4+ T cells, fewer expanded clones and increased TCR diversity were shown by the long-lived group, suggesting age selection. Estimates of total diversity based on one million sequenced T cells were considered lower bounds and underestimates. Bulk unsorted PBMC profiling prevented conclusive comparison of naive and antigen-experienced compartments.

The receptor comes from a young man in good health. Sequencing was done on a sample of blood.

The CDR3 here reads CSVRGGEQFF. The sequence in DNA is TGCAGCGTTAGGGGGGGAGAGCAGTTCTTC. The chain is made from TRBV29-1 and TRBJ2-1; the D gene is perhaps TRBD2, from 7 matching bases. Spanning cysteine to phenylalanine, the CDR3 consists of 10 amino acids. Just CDR3 DNA is preserved here, 30 bases in frame from base 1. The germline V gene supplies CDR1 SQVTM and CDR2 ANQGSEA. The junction carries 9 bases between V and J, which are trimmed by 5 bases and 10 bases respectively.